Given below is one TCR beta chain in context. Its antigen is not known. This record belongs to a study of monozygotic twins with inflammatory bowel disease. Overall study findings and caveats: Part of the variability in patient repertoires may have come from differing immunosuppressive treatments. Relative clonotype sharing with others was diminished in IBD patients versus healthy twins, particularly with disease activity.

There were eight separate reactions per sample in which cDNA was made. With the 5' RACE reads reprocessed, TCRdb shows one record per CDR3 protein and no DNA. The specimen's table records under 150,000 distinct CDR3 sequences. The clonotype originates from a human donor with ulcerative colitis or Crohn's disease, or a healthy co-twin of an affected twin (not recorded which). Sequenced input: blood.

The CDR3 protein is CSATSTYEQYF. J is TRBJ2-7 and V is TRBV20-1. This CDR3 contains 11 residues. Germline CDR1 DFQATT, CDR2 SNEGSKA (reference sequence).